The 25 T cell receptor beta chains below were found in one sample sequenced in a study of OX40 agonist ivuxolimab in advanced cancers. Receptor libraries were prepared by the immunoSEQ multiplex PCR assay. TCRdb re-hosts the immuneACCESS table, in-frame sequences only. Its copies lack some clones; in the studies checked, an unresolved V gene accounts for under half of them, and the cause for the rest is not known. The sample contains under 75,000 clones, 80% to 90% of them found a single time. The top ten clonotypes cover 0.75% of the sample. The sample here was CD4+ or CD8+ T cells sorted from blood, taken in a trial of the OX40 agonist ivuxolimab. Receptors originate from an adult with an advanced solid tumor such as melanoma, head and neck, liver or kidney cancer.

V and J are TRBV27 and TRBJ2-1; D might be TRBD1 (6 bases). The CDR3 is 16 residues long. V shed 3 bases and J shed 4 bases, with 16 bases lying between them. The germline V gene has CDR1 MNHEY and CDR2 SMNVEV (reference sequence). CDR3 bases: TGTGCCAGCAGTTTGGGGGCCCGGAGCCCTTACAATGAGCAGTTCTTC. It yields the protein CASSLGARSPYNEQFF.

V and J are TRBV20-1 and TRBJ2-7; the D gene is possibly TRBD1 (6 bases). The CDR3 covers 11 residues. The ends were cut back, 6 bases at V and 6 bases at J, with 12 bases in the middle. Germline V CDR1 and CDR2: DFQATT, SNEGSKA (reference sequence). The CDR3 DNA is TGCAGTGCCACAGGGTCAGTCGAGCAGTACTTC. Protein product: CSATGSVEQYF.

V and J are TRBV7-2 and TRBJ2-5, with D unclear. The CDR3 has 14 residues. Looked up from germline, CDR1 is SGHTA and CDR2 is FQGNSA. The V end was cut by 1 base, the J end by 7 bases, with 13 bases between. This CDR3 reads CASSLEGHSGTQYF. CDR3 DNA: TGTGCCAGCAGCTTAGAAGGTCACTCCGGGACCCAGTACTTC.

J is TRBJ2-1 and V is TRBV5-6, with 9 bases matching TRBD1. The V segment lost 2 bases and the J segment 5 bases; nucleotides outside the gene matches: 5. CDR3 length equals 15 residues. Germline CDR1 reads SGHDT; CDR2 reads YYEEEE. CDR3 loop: CASSLGTGYHNEQFF. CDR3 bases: TGTGCCAGCAGCTTAGGGACAGGGTATCACAATGAGCAGTTCTTC.

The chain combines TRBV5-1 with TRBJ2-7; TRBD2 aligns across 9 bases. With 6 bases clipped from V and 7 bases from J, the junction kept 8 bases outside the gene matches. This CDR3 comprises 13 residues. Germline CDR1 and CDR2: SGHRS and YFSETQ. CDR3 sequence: CASMLRGGLEQYF. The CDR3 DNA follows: TGCGCCAGCATGTTGCGGGGGGGCCTTGAGCAGTACTTC.

CDR3 in amino acids: CASSSTGSEETQYF. CDR3 in DNA: TGCGCCAGCAGCTCGACAGGGAGTGAAGAGACCCAGTACTTC. This chain uses TRBV5-1 with TRBJ2-5; 7 bases fit TRBD1. The V segment lost 3 bases and the J segment 3 bases; nucleotides outside the gene matches: 5. From germline, CDR1 is SGHRS and CDR2 YFSETQ. The CDR3 is 14 amino acids.

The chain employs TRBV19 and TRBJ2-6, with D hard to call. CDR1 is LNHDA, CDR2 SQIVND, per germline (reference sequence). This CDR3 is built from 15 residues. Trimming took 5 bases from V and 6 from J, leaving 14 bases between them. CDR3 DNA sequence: TGTGCCAGTAGTCGAGCTCATCCCTCGGCCAACGTCCTGACTTTC. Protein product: CASSRAHPSANVLTF.

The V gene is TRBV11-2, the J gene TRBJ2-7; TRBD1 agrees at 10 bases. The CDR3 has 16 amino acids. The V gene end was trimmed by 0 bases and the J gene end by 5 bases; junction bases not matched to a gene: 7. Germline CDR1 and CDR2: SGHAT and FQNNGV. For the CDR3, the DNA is TGTGCCAGCAGCTTAGATCTCGTCGGGACAGGGGACGAGCAGTACTTC. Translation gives CASSLDLVGTGDEQYF.

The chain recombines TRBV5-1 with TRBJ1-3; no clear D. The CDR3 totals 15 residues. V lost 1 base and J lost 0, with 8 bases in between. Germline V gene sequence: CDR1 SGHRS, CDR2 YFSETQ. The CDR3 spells CASSLWPGSGNTIYF. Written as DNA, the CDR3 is TGCGCCAGCAGCTTGTGGCCGGGCTCTGGAAACACCATATATTTT.

DNA of the CDR3: TGCGCCAGCAGCTTGAGCGGTGCAACTAATGAAAAACTGTTTTTT. It yields the protein CASSLSGATNEKLFF. This chain joins TRBV5-1 and TRBJ1-4; D gene ambiguous. The germline CDR1 and CDR2 sequences are SGHRS and YFSETQ. Trimming removed 1 base at V and 0 bases at J, with 7 bases between. This CDR3 has 15 residues.

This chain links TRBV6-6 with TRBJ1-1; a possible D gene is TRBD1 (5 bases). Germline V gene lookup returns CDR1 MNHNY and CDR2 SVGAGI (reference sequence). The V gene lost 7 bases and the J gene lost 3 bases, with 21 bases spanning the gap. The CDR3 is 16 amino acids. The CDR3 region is CASITARGRGDTEAFF. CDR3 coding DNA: TGTGCCAGCATCACCGCCCGGGGCCGAGGGGACACTGAAGCTTTCTTT.

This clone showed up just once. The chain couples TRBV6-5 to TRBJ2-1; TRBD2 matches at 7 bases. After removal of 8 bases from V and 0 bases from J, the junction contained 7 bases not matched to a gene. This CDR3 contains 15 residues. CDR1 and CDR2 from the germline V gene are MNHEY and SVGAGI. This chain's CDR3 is CASHWRGSSYNEQFF. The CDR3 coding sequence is TGTGCCAGCCATTGGCGGGGGAGCTCCTACAATGAGCAGTTCTTC.

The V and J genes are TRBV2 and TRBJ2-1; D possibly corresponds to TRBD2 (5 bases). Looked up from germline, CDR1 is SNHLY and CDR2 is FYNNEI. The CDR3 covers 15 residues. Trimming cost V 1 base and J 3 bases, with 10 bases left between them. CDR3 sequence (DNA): TGTGCCAGCAGTGAAGTGGACTTCTTCTACAATGAGCAGTTCTTC. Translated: CASSEVDFFYNEQFF. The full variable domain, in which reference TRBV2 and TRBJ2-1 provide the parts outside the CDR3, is EPEVTQTPSHQVTQMGQEVILRCVPISNHLYFYWYRQILGQKVEFLVSFYNNEISEKSEIFDDQFSVERPDGSNFTLKIRSTKLEDSAMYFCASSEVDFFYNEQFFGPGTRLTVL.

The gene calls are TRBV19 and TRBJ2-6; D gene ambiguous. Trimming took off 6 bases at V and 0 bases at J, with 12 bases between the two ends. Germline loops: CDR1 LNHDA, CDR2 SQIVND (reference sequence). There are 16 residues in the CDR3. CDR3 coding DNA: TGTGCCAGTAGCGCCACGGCTACCTCTGGGGCCAACGTCCTGACTTTC. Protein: CASSATATSGANVLTF.

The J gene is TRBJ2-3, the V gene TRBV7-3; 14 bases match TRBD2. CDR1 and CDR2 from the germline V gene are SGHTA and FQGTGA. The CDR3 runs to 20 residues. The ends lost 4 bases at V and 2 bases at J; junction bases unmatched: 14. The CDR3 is CASSSQTSGGADSPTDTQYF. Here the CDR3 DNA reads TGTGCCAGCAGCTCCCAGACTAGCGGGGGGGCCGATTCACCCACAGATACGCAGTATTTT.

CDR3 region: CAWSVREPRAFF. The DNA of the CDR3 is TGTGCCTGGAGTGTAAGGGAGCCTCGAGCTTTCTTT. The chain carries TRBV30 and TRBJ1-1; D gene unclear. This CDR3 has 12 residues. From germline, CDR1 is GTSNPN and CDR2 SVGIG (reference sequence). V was cut by 0 bases and J by 10 bases, with 12 bases left in between. Together with reference TRBV30 and TRBJ1-1, the CDR3 gives the full variable domain: SQTIHQWPATLVQPVGSPLSLECTVEGTSNPNLYWYRQAAGRGLQLLFYSVGIGQISSEVPQNLSASRPQDRQFILSSKKLLLSDSGFYLCAWSVREPRAFFGQGTRLTVV.

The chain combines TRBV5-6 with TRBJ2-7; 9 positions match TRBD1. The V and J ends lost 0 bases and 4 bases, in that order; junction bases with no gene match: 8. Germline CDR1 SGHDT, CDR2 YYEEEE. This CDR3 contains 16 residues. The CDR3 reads CASSLGGQGMLYEQYF. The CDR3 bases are TGTGCCAGCAGCTTGGGGGGACAGGGAATGCTGTACGAGCAGTACTTC.

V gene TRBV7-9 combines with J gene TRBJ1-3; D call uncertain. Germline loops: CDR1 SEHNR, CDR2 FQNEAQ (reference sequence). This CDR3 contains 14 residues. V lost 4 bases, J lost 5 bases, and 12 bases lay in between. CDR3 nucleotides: TGTGCCAGCAGCTCCTCTTGGGGTAGAAACACCATATATTTT. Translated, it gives CASSSSWGRNTIYF.

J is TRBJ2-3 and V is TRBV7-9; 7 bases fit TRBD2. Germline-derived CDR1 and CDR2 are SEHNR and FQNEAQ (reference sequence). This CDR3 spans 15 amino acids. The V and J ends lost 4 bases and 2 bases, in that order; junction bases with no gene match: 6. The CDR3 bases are TGTGCCAGCAGCTCATGGACTAGGGTCACAGATACGCAGTATTTT. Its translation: CASSSWTRVTDTQYF.

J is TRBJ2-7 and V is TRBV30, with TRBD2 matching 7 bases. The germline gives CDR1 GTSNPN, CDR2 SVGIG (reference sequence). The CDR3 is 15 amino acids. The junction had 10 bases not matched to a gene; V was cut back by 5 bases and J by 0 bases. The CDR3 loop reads CAWAPLSGRSYEQYF. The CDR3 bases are TGTGCCTGGGCCCCCCTTAGCGGGCGCTCCTACGAGCAGTACTTC.

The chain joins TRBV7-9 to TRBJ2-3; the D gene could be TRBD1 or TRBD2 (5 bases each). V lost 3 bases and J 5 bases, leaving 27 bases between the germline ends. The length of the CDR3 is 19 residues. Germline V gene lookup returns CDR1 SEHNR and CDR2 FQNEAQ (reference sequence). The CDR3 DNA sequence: TGTGCCAGCAGCTTGCGAGGGGTCGGAAGCGAGCCGCGTCGAGATACGCAGTATTTT. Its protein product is CASSLRGVGSEPRRDTQYF.

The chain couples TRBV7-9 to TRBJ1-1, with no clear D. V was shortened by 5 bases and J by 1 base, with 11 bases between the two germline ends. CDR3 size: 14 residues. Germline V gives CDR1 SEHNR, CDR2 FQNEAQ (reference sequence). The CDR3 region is CASSPLWGNTEAFF. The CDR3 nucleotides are TGTGCCAGCAGCCCCCTTTGGGGGAACACTGAAGCTTTCTTT. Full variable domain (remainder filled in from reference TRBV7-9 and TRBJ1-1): DTGVSQNPRHKITKRGQNVTFRCDPISEHNRLYWYRQTLGQGPEFLTYFQNEAQLEKSRLLSDRFSAERPKGSFSTLEIQRTEQGDSAMYLCASSPLWGNTEAFFGQGTRLTVV.

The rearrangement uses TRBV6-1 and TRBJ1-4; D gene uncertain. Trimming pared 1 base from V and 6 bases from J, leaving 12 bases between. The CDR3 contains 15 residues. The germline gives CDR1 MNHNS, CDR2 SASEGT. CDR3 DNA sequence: TGTGCCAGCAGTGAAGTTCGGACGTCAGATGAAAAACTGTTTTTT. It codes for CASSEVRTSDEKLFF.

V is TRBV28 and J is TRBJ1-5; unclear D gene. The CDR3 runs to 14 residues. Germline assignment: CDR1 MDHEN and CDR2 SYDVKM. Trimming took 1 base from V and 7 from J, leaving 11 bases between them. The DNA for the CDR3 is TGTGCCAGCAGTTTATTGGAAGGGAACCAGCCCCAGCATTTT. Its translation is CASSLLEGNQPQHF.

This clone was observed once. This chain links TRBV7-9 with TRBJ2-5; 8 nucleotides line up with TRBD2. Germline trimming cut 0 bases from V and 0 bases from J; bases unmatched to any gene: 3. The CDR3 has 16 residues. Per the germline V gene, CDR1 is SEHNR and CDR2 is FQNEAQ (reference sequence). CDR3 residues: CASSLARGRHQETQYF. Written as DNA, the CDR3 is TGTGCCAGCAGCTTAGCTCGCGGGAGGCACCAAGAGACCCAGTACTTC.